These 13 T cell receptor beta chains were all obtained from the same sample, sequenced in a study of blood T cell repertoires in COVID-19. Sequencing was performed with immunoSEQ multiplex PCR; in TCRdb, only in-frame clones are kept and a portion is missing. The sample holds under 250,000 clones, roughly 84% seen once. The sample taken for sequencing was peripheral blood. Receptors were obtained from a woman between 35 and 50 years old who had recovered from COVID-19.

This sequence joins TRBV5-1 and TRBJ1-1, with D perhaps matching TRBD1 (5 bases). The CDR3 is 13 amino acids. Germline CDR1 reads SGHRS; CDR2 reads YFSETQ. Trimming left V 0 bases short and J 8 bases short, with 11 bases between. The CDR3 sequence: CASSLADAGEAFF. CDR3 nucleotide sequence: TGCGCCAGCAGCTTGGCCGATGCAGGGGAAGCTTTCTTT.

The chain combines TRBV5-1 with TRBJ2-5; a weak D match, TRBD1 (6 bases). Germline lookup yields CDR1 SGHRS and CDR2 YFSETQ. Between the trimmed V and J ends, which lost 3 bases and 5 bases, there was a span of 17 bases. The CDR3 is made up of 15 amino acids. The CDR3 spells CASSSQGTAEETQYF. The DNA of the CDR3 is TGCGCCAGCAGCTCTCAGGGGACCGCTGAGGAGACCCAGTACTTC.

This rearrangement joins TRBV11-1 to TRBJ2-1; 7 positions match TRBD1. From germline, CDR1 is SGHAT and CDR2 FQDESV (reference sequence). CDR3 length equals 15 residues. The V gene end was trimmed by 6 bases and the J gene end by 6 bases; junction bases not matched to a gene: 11. CDR3 DNA sequence: TGTGCCAGCAGTCCGCAGGTAGACAGGGTCAATGAGCAGTTCTTC. This encodes CASSPQVDRVNEQFF.

The V and J genes are TRBV6-6 and TRBJ2-7, with 10 bases fitting TRBD2. The trim removed 4 bases at V and 3 bases at J, leaving 3 bases unmatched. Germline V gene lookup returns CDR1 MNHNY and CDR2 SVGAGI (reference sequence). There are 14 residues in the CDR3. CDR3 DNA sequence: TGTGCCAGCAGTTTAGCGGGGGGAGTCTACGAGCAGTACTTC. This codes for CASSLAGGVYEQYF.

CDR3 sequence: CASSLDTPNEKLFF. Here the CDR3 DNA reads TGCGCCAGCAGCCTTGACACTCCTAATGAAAAACTGTTTTTT. This chain links TRBV5-1 with TRBJ1-4; D gene ambiguous. Germline assignment: CDR1 SGHRS and CDR2 YFSETQ. The CDR3 has 14 residues. V was trimmed by 4 bases and J by 3 bases, leaving 10 bases between them.

The chain joins TRBV27 to TRBJ1-6; perhaps TRBD1 as D (6 bases). The CDR3 has 17 residues. Germline CDR1 is MNHEY and CDR2 is SMNVEV (reference sequence). Trimming pared 3 bases from V and 9 bases from J, leaving 21 bases between. CDR3 protein: CASSLVATGYRVSPLHF. CDR3 coding DNA: TGTGCCAGCAGTTTGGTAGCAACAGGGTATAGGGTTTCACCCCTCCACTTT.

The chain links TRBV29-1 to TRBJ2-6, with 7 nucleotides matching TRBD1. V lost 5 bases and J lost 0; bases outside the gene matches: 7. This CDR3 is built from 16 residues. CDR1 is SQVTM, CDR2 ANQGSEA, per germline. As DNA, the CDR3 is TGCAGCGTTCCCGGGACAGCTTACTCTGGGGCCAACGTCCTGACTTTC. The encoded protein is CSVPGTAYSGANVLTF.

This rearrangement joins TRBV6-1 to TRBJ1-2; 8 positions match TRBD1. CDR3 size: 14 residues. Germline V gives CDR1 MNHNS, CDR2 SASEGT. The V and J ends lost 2 bases and 4 bases, in that order; junction bases with no gene match: 3. Here the CDR3 DNA reads TGTGCCAGCAGTGAACTCCAGGGGGCCTATGGCTACACCTTC. The encoded protein is CASSELQGAYGYTF.

This clone has only one observation. The rearrangement uses TRBV11-3 and TRBJ1-1; no clear D gene. From germline, CDR1 is SGHNT and CDR2 YENEEA. There are 14 residues in the CDR3. V lost 0 bases, J lost 2 bases, and 7 bases lay in between. Written as DNA, the CDR3 is TGTGCCAGCAGCTTAGAAACTCTTAACACTGAAGCTTTCTTT. Its translation: CASSLETLNTEAFF.

The chain links TRBV6-1 to TRBJ2-7, with 9 bases fitting TRBD1. The CDR3 is made up of 16 amino acids. Germline CDR1 is MNHNS and CDR2 is SASEGT. Trimming cost V 4 bases and J 3 bases; bases outside gene matches: 10. The CDR3 region has the DNA TGTGCCAGCAGTGTACAGGGGGCCAGCATAGACTACGAGCAGTACTTC. It codes for CASSVQGASIDYEQYF.

V gene TRBV7-9 combines with J gene TRBJ2-1; D is possibly TRBD2 (5 bases). Germline values: CDR1 SEHNR, CDR2 FQNEAQ (reference sequence). Trimming cost V 5 bases and J 8 bases, with 16 bases left between them. CDR3 size: 14 residues. The CDR3 DNA is TGTGCCAGCAGCCCGAACACTAGAGCCGATGAGCAGTTCTTC. Its translation is CASSPNTRADEQFF.

V usage is TRBV28 and J usage is TRBJ1-4, with D maybe TRBD1 (5 bases). V was cut by 1 base and J by 8 bases, with 17 bases left in between. The CDR3 consists of 16 residues. Germline assignment: CDR1 MDHEN and CDR2 SYDVKM. The CDR3: CASSLLLGGVSEKLFF. CDR3 in DNA: TGTGCCAGCAGTTTATTATTGGGAGGGGTTAGCGAAAAACTGTTTTTT.

The CDR3 loop is CASSPGTETYNEQFF. The CDR3 region has the DNA TGTGCCAGCAGCCCCGGGACTGAGACATACAATGAGCAGTTCTTC. The chain employs TRBV11-2 and TRBJ2-1; D possibly corresponds to TRBD2 (6 bases). CDR1 is SGHAT and CDR2 is FQNNGV in the germline V gene. The CDR3 consists of 15 residues. V lost 5 bases, J lost 4 bases, and 15 bases lay in between. The full variable domain, with the rest looked up from reference TRBV11-2 and TRBJ2-1, is EAGVAQSPRYKIIEKRQSVAFWCNPISGHATLYWYQQILGQGPKLLIQFQNNGVVDDSQLPKDRFSAERLKGVDSTLKIQPAKLEDSAVYLCASSPGTETYNEQFFGPGTRLTVL.